One and the same sample provided the 23 T cell receptor beta chains below, sequenced in a study of blood T cell repertoires in COVID-19. Profiled with immunoSEQ multiplex PCR; TCRdb holds only in-frame clones, not every one. The profile shows roughly 48,000 clones, about four fifths of them singletons. Material: peripheral blood. The origin of the receptors is a man aged 40-49 years with acute or convalescent COVID-19.

This rearrangement joins TRBV14 to TRBJ1-5, with 8 nucleotides matching TRBD1. This CDR3 comprises 18 residues. V dropped 0 bases and J dropped 0; count of bases not matched to a gene: 7. Germline CDR1 is SGHDN and CDR2 is FVKESK. CDR3 in amino acids: CASSQDRDRSYSNQPQHF. The CDR3 bases are TGTGCCAGCAGCCAAGATCGGGACAGGAGTTATAGCAATCAGCCCCAGCATTTT. Complete variable domain (other parts from reference TRBV14 and TRBJ1-5): EAGVTQFPSHSVIEKGQTVTLRCDPISGHDNLYWYRRVMGKEIKFLLHFVKESKQDESGMPNNRFLAERTGGTYSTLKVQPAELEDSGVYFCASSQDRDRSYSNQPQHFGDGTRLSIL.

The CDR3: CASSLGGGDEAFF. DNA for the CDR3: TGTGCCAGCAGTTTAGGCGGGGGAGATGAAGCTTTCTTT. This chain joins TRBV28 and TRBJ1-1, with D perhaps matching TRBD1 (5 bases). Trimming took 2 bases from V and 7 from J, leaving 11 bases between them. Germline V gene data show CDR1 as MDHEN and CDR2 as SYDVKM. This CDR3 is built from 13 residues.

The chain combines TRBV7-9 with TRBJ2-2; 13 bases match TRBD2. Unmatched junction bases numbered 9, after V lost 4 bases and J lost 4 bases. CDR3 length: 18 residues. Germline V gene lookup returns CDR1 SEHNR and CDR2 FQNEAQ (reference sequence). The CDR3 DNA reads as TGTGCCAGCAGCTCCAGTACGGGACTAGCGGGATGCACCGGGGAGCTGTTTTTT. Translating it yields CASSSSTGLAGCTGELFF.

This sequence joins TRBV5-8 and TRBJ2-6; D not certain. The CDR3 is made up of 18 amino acids. CDR1 and CDR2 (germline): SGHTS, YDEGEE. Trimming removed 0 bases at V and 4 bases at J, with 17 bases between. The CDR3 coding sequence is TGTGCCAGCAGCTTGGTCGTGTCTCGGGTAGCCGGGGCCAACGTCCTGACTTTC. Protein product: CASSLVVSRVAGANVLTF.

This clone was counted between two and nine times. The chain carries TRBV2 and TRBJ1-6, with a possible D match to TRBD1 (5 bases). The CDR3 contains 14 residues. The germline V gene encodes CDR1 SNHLY and CDR2 FYNNEI. V lost 4 bases to trimming and J lost 7 bases, with 11 bases between them. The CDR3 sequence is CASSVAGRNSPLHF. CDR3 in DNA: TGTGCCAGCAGTGTGGCAGGGCGAAATTCACCCCTCCACTTT.

This clone has a handful of counts. V usage is TRBV7-5 and J usage is TRBJ2-1; TRBD1, the table's D call, lacks a check against the DNA. TRBV7-5 is described as a pseudogene. This CDR3 spans 16 amino acids. This CDR3 is CVRSPRRTVPYNEQFF. The CDR3 coding sequence is TGTGTCAGAAGCCCCCGCCGGACAGTACCTTACAATGAGCAGTTCTTC.

The V gene is TRBV30, the J gene TRBJ1-2, with D hard to call. The CDR3 extends over 12 amino acids. The ends were cut back, 0 bases at V and 4 bases at J, with 6 bases in the middle. Germline CDR1 is GTSNPN and CDR2 is SVGIG (reference sequence). The CDR3 DNA sequence: TGTGCCTGGAGTGTTGACTCCTATGGCTACACCTTC. This gives the protein CAWSVDSYGYTF. Variable domain in full (rest from reference TRBV30 and TRBJ1-2): SQTIHQWPATLVQPVGSPLSLECTVEGTSNPNLYWYRQAAGRGLQLLFYSVGIGQISSEVPQNLSASRPQDRQFILSSKKLLLSDSGFYLCAWSVDSYGYTFGSGTRLTVV.

The V and J genes are TRBV4-3 and TRBJ2-7, with D perhaps matching TRBD2 (5 bases). The CDR3 length is 16 residues. The germline V gene has CDR1 LGHNA and CDR2 YSLEER. V lost 1 base to trimming and J lost 3 bases, with 16 bases between them. CDR3 nucleotide sequence: TGCGCCAGCAGCCAAGTTCAGCTGGGAGCAAGCTACGAGCAGTACTTC. It encodes CASSQVQLGASYEQYF.

The J gene is TRBJ2-5, the V gene TRBV7-9; D may be TRBD1 (5 bases). Germline values: CDR1 SEHNR, CDR2 FQNEAQ (reference sequence). The CDR3 sequence is 14 residues long. Trimming left V 5 bases short and J 4 bases short, with 14 bases between. The CDR3 DNA reads TGTGCCAGCAGCCGGACAAGGGTGGCAGAGACCCAGTACTTC. Its protein product is CASSRTRVAETQYF.

V is TRBV5-4 and J is TRBJ1-1; D remains ambiguous. This CDR3 region has 16 residues. Deletions cut 0 bases from V and 6 bases from J, with 18 bases between. From germline, CDR1 is SGHNT and CDR2 YYREEE (reference sequence). CDR3 sequence reads: CASSLVPTVVKAEAFF. CDR3 DNA: TGTGCCAGCAGCTTGGTGCCTACAGTTGTTAAGGCTGAAGCTTTCTTT.

This rearrangement joins TRBV30 to TRBJ1-1; D is ambiguous. Germline lookup yields CDR1 GTSNPN and CDR2 SVGIG (reference sequence). The CDR3 totals 11 residues. Trimming pared 3 bases from V and 7 bases from J, leaving 9 bases between. The CDR3 is CAWSRTREAFF. In DNA, the CDR3 is TGTGCCTGGAGCAGGACTCGTGAAGCTTTCTTT.

V and J are TRBV7-2 and TRBJ2-5; 7 nucleotides line up with TRBD2. The CDR3 is 14 residues long. Germline CDR1 and CDR2: SGHTA and FQGNSA. V was pared by 1 base and J by 13 bases, with 12 bases of the junction left unmatched. The CDR3 coding sequence is TGTGCCAGCAGCTTAGGGGCCGCCGGGACTACCGTGTACTTC. Protein product: CASSLGAAGTTVYF. Full variable domain (remainder filled in from reference TRBV7-2 and TRBJ2-5): GAGVSQSPSNKVTEKGKDVELRCDPISGHTALYWYRQSLGQGLEFLIYFQGNSAPDKSGLPSDRFSAERTGGSVSTLTIQRTQQEDSAVYLCASSLGAAGTTVYFGPGTRLLVL.

The V and J genes are TRBV5-1 and TRBJ2-1; 11 positions match TRBD2. Germline trimming cut 4 bases from V and 9 bases from J; bases unmatched to any gene: 6. Germline loops: CDR1 SGHRS, CDR2 YFSETQ. This CDR3 is built from 14 residues. The DNA of the CDR3 is TGCGCCAGCAGCCTGACTAGCGGGGTGTTTGAGCAGTTCTTC. Translated: CASSLTSGVFEQFF.

This clone came up once. V and J are TRBV7-2 and TRBJ1-1; TRBD1 aligns across 11 bases. CDR1 and CDR2 from the germline V gene are SGHTA and FQGNSA. The CDR3 totals 15 residues. V shed 3 bases, J shed 4 bases, and the junction held 4 bases outside the gene matches. The CDR3 coding sequence is TGTGCCAGCAGCTTGATCGGGACAGGGGGCACTGAAGCTTTCTTT. It encodes CASSLIGTGGTEAFF. The whole variable domain, remainder taken from reference TRBV7-2 and TRBJ1-1, is GAGVSQSPSNKVTEKGKDVELRCDPISGHTALYWYRQSLGQGLEFLIYFQGNSAPDKSGLPSDRFSAERTGGSVSTLTIQRTQQEDSAVYLCASSLIGTGGTEAFFGQGTRLTVV.

This clone is labeled as medium-sized (0.01 to 0.1%). The chain links TRBV7-2 to TRBJ1-5, with D unclear. The CDR3 sequence is 16 residues long. In germline, CDR1 is SGHTA, CDR2 FQGNSA. Trimming pared 4 bases from V and 4 bases from J, leaving 17 bases between. CDR3 amino acids: CASSSWSGGINQPQHF. Here the CDR3 DNA reads TGTGCCAGCAGCTCCTGGTCAGGAGGGATAAATCAGCCCCAGCATTTT.

The rearrangement uses TRBV24-1 and TRBJ2-7; 10 nucleotides align to TRBD1. The CDR3 has 13 amino acids. CDR1 and CDR2 from the germline V gene are KGHDR and SFDVKD. The junction had 6 bases not matched to a gene; V was cut back by 9 bases and J by 5 bases. This chain's CDR3 is CATGGQGVNEQYF. CDR3 DNA: TGTGCCACCGGAGGACAGGGGGTGAACGAGCAGTACTTC.

V usage is TRBV5-1 and J usage is TRBJ1-6; D gene ambiguous. Germline assignment: CDR1 SGHRS and CDR2 YFSETQ. The V gene lost 0 bases and the J gene lost 5 bases, with 12 bases spanning the gap. CDR3 size: 16 residues. The CDR3, as DNA: TGCGCCAGCAGCTTGGCCGAGACGAGCGATAATTCACCCCTCCACTTT. Protein product: CASSLAETSDNSPLHF.

The V call is TRBV4-1, the J call TRBJ1-4; D call uncertain. CDR1 MGHRA and CDR2 YSYEKL come from the germline V gene. CDR3 length: 14 residues. V lost 4 bases and J lost 4, with 10 bases in between. CDR3 bases: TGCGCCAGCAGCCCTCAGACGGGTAATGAAAAACTGTTTTTT. This sequence encodes CASSPQTGNEKLFF.

The chain employs TRBV19 and TRBJ1-1; 7 bases line up with TRBD1. Germline V gene lookup returns CDR1 LNHDA and CDR2 SQIVND (reference sequence). This CDR3 is built from 13 residues. V shed 7 bases, J shed 4 bases, and the junction held 6 bases outside the gene matches. CDR3 in DNA: TGTGCCAGTAATTCCAGGGGGATCACTGAAGCTTTCTTT. Protein sequence: CASNSRGITEAFF.

The chain employs TRBV4-2 and TRBJ1-1; a weak D match, TRBD1 (6 bases). The length of the CDR3 is 15 residues. Germline V lookup: CDR1 LGHNA, CDR2 YNFKEQ. V lost 0 bases and J 1 base, leaving 9 bases between the germline ends. The CDR3 region has the DNA TGTGCCAGCAGCCAAGAACAGGGCCAGAACACTGAAGCTTTCTTT. Protein sequence: CASSQEQGQNTEAFF.

This chain uses TRBV7-8 with TRBJ2-1; 11 bases align to TRBD1. The CDR3 contains 19 residues. CDR1 is SGHVS, CDR2 FQNEAQ, per germline. Unmatched junction bases numbered 10, after V lost 3 bases and J lost 0 bases. DNA for the CDR3: TGTGCCAGCAGCTTTAGAGGACAGGGGGCTATAAGCTCCTACAATGAGCAGTTCTTC. Protein: CASSFRGQGAISSYNEQFF.

This clone was seen once. V and J are TRBV4-1 and TRBJ2-3; 7 bases line up with TRBD1. CDR3 length: 14 residues. From germline, CDR1 is MGHRA and CDR2 YSYEKL. Trimming removed 7 bases from V and 0 bases from J; junction bases left unmatched: 4. In DNA, the CDR3 is TGCGCCAGCAAAGGGGGCTATAGCACAGATACGCAGTATTTT. Protein sequence: CASKGGYSTDTQYF.

CDR3 amino acids: CASSHQAAGLHQPQHF. The CDR3 DNA reads as TGTGCCAGTAGCCACCAAGCAGCAGGGCTACATCAGCCCCAGCATTTT. This chain connects TRBV19 to TRBJ1-5; maybe TRBD1 (5 bases). V dropped 6 bases and J dropped 5 bases, with 20 bases sitting between them. The CDR3 consists of 16 residues. Germline values: CDR1 LNHDA, CDR2 SQIVND (reference sequence).